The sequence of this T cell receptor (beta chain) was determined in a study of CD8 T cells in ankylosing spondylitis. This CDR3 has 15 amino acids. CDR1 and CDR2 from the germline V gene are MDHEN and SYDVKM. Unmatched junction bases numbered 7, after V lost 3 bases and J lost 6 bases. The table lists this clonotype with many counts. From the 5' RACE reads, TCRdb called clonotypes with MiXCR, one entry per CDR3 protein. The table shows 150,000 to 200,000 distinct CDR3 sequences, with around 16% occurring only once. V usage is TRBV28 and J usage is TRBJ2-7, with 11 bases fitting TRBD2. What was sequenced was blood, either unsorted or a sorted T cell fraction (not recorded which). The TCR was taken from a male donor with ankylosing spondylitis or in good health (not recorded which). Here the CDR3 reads CASSFALAGAAEQYF. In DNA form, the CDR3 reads TGTGCCAGCAGTTTTGCACTAGCGGGAGCAGCCGAGCAGTACTTC. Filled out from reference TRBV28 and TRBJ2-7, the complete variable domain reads DVKVTQSSRYLVKRTGEKVFLECVQDMDHENMFWYRQDPGLGLRLIYFSYDVKMKEKGDIPEGYSVSREKKERFSLILESASTNQTSMYLCASSFALAGAAEQYFGPGTRLTVT.